This T cell receptor beta chain comes out of a study of cytomegalovirus exposure and HLA in healthy donors. The CDR3 totals 13 residues. Germline V gene data show CDR1 as SNHLY and CDR2 as FYNNEI. Trimming stripped 7 bases from V and 1 base from J, with 10 bases between. In the PCR, 60 Vbeta and 13 Jbeta primers were used. The repertoire was sequenced with immunoSEQ multiplex PCR; TCRdb's copy has only in-frame clones and lacks some. The sample lists 200,000 to 300,000 clones; almost 85% were seen once. The V call is TRBV2, the J call TRBJ1-1; D call uncertain. The sequencing sample was made of PBMCs. This receptor was identified in a woman aged 40 to 50 in good health and CMV-seropositive. CDR3 nucleotides: TGTGCCAGCAATCTCCGGGGGAACACTGAAGCTTTCTTT. Its protein product is CASNLRGNTEAFF. Full variable domain (rest looked up from reference TRBV2 and TRBJ1-1): EPEVTQTPSHQVTQMGQEVILRCVPISNHLYFYWYRQILGQKVEFLVSFYNNEISEKSEIFDDQFSVERPDGSNFTLKIRSTKLEDSAMYFCASNLRGNTEAFFGQGTRLTVV.